This T cell receptor beta chain was captured by sequencing in a study of T cells in narcolepsy. On this clone itself: Its target is unknown.

The data were produced by immunoSEQ multiplex PCR, yet TCRdb's version contains in-frame clones alone and is incomplete. The sample shows around 25,000 clones, about 89% of them seen only once. General study results and limits: Healthy controls reportedly lacked the autoreactive clonotypes serially found in patients' blood. HCRT-specific and TRIB2-specific autoreactive clonotypes appeared among same-patient CSF and blood CD4+ clonotypes. In some patient and control memory CD4+ samples, autoreactive clones were absent.

V lost 3 bases to trimming and J lost 4 bases; unmatched junction nucleotides: 5. Germline loops: CDR1 LNHNV, CDR2 YYDKDF (reference sequence). The CDR3 covers 15 residues. V gene TRBV15 combines with J gene TRBJ2-1; 8 nucleotides align to TRBD1. The sample taken for sequencing was CD45RA- memory CD4+ T cells from PBMCs. The TCR comes from a human donor with narcolepsy. CDR3 nucleotides: TGTGCCACCAGCAGCCTTGGACAGGGTTACAATGAGCAGTTCTTC. Translating it yields CATSSLGQGYNEQFF.